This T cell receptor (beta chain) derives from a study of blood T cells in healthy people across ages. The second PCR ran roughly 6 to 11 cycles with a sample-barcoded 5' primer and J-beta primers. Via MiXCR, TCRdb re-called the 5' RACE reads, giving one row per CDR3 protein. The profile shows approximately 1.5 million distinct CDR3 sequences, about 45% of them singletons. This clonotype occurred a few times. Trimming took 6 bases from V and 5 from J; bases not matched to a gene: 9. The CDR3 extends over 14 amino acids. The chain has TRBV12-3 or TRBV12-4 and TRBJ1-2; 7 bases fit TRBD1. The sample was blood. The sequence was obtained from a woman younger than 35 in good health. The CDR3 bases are TGTGCCAGCAGCCAAACAGACAGGGTATATGGCTACACCTTC. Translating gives CASSQTDRVYGYTF.